The clone carrying this T cell receptor (beta chain) was counted only a few times. The antigen remains undetermined. Each donor was a healthy Caucasian. This specimen comes from a study of identical twins. Whole-study results and caveats: Insertion counts were lower in abundant cord blood beta clonotypes, a trend that memory repertoires did not show.

This CDR3 has 13 amino acids. The V and J ends lost 3 bases and 3 bases respectively, with 9 bases between them. Each CDR3 protein gets one entry after TCRdb re-called the 5' RACE reads with MiXCR. The data contain roughly 250,000 distinct CDR3 sequences, over 12% of them singletons. Input material: memory (CD45RO+) T cells sorted from blood. The sequence came from a young woman in good health. The chain uses TRBV12-3 or TRBV12-4 and TRBJ2-7; tentatively, D is TRBD1 (6 bases). CDR3 sequence: CASSFIQGYEQYF. The CDR3 region has the DNA TGTGCCAGCAGTTTTATACAGGGCTACGAGCAGTACTTC.